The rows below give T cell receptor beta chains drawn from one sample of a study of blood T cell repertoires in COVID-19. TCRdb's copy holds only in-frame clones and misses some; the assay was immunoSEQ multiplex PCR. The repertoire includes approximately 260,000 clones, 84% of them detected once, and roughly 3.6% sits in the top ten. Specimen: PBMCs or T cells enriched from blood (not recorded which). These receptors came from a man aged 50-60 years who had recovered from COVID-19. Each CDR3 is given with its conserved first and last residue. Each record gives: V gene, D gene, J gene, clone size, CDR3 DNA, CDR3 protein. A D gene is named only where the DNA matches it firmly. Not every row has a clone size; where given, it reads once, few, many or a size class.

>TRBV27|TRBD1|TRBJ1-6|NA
TGTGCCAGCAGTTTCTTCTACGGGACAGGGAAGGGGGTTGAGGATTCACCCCTCCACTTT
CASSFFYGTGKGVEDSPLHF
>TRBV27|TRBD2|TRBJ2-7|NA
TGTGCCAGCAGTTTAGTGGGTCGGCTAGCGGGTTCCTACGAGCAGTACTTC
CASSLVGRLAGSYEQYF
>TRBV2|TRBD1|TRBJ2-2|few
TGTGCCAGCAGTGAAGTAAGGACAGGGAACACCGGGGAGCTGTTTTTT
CASSEVRTGNTGELFF
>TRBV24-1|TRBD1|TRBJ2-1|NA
TGTGCCACCAGTGAGGTCCTGCGTTCTGGGACAGCAAAGAATGAGCAGTTCTTC
CATSEVLRSGTAKNEQFF
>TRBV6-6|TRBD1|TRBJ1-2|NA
TGTGCCAGCTCGATAGGGGGCGCAGGACCCAACTATGGCTACACCTTC
CASSIGGAGPNYGYTF
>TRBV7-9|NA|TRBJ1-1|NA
TGTGCCAGCAGCCCCACAGCCTTGGGTTGGACTGAAGCTTTCTTT
CASSPTALGWTEAFF
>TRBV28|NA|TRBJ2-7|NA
TGTGCCAGCAGCCTACTAGGGCCCTACGAGCAGTACTTC
CASSLLGPYEQYF
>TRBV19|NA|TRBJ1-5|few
TGTGCCAGTAGTATAGATCTATTGAGGAGCGGGGGGGAAGGTCAGCCCCAGCATTTT
CASSIDLLRSGGEGQPQHF
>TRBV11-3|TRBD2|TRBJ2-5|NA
TGTGCCAGCAGCAAAAGACTAGCGGGAGTAGAGACCCAGTACTTC
CASSKRLAGVETQYF
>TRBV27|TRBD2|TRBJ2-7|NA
TGTGCCAGCAGAGGGACTAGCGGGAGGGCCGTTGTTTACGAGCAGTACTTC
CASRGTSGRAVVYEQYF
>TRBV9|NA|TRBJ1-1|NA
TGTGCCAGCAACCCAGGGGCAGGGGCTCAGGAAACTGAAGCTTTCTTT
CASNPGAGAQETEAFF
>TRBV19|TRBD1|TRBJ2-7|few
TGTGCCAGTAGTACGGGACAGGGAAACTACGAGCAGTACTTC
CASSTGQGNYEQYF
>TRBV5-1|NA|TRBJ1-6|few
TGCGCCAGCACCTTGGGTGGGGCGGATAATTCACCCCTCCACTTT
CASTLGGADNSPLHF
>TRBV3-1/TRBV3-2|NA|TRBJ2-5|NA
TGTGCCACAGGAACCCACCAAGAGACCCAGTACTTC
CATGTHQETQYF
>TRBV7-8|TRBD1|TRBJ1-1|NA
TGTGCCAGCAGCTTAGAAACAGGGGCGAAGGTGTGGGCTTTCTTT
CASSLETGAKVWAFF
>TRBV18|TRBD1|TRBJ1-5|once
TGTGCCAGCACCACAGGGACAGGGGATCAGCCCCAGCATTTT
CASTTGTGDQPQHF
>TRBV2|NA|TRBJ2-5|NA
TGTGCCAGCAGTGAAGCGGGCGCCCAACAAGAGACCCAGTACTTC
CASSEAGAQQETQYF
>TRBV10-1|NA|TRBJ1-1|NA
TGCGCCAGCAGTGAGGGGCAGGCGATCACTGAAGCTTTCTTT
CASSEGQAITEAFF
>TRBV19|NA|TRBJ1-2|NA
TGTGCCTTGAGCGTCGGCTATGGCTACACCTTC
CALSVGYGYTF
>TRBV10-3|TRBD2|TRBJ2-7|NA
TGTGCCATCAGTGAGTCAGGCGGGAGGCAGACCTACGAGCAGTACTTC
CAISESGGRQTYEQYF
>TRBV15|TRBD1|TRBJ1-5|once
TGTGCCACCAGCAGGGACAGGGGGTACAATCAGCCCCAGCATTTT
CATSRDRGYNQPQHF
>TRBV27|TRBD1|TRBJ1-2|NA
TGTGCCAGCAGTCACAGGGGAACCTATGGCTACACCTTC
CASSHRGTYGYTF
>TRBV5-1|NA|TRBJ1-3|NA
TGCGCCAGCAGCTCCTCCGAAACTAACTCTGGAAACACCATATATTTT
CASSSSETNSGNTIYF
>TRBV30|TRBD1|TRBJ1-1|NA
TGTGCCTGGAGAAGACAGGGGGCCGTCGCTGAAGCTTTCTTT
CAWRRQGAVAEAFF
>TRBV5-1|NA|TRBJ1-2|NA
TGCGCCAGCAGCTTGATGACGGGAAATGGCTACACCTTC
CASSLMTGNGYTF
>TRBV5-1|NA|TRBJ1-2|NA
TGCGCCAGCAGGGAGGGGACGGGCTATGGCTACACCTTC
CASREGTGYGYTF
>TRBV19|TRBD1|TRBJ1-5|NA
TGTGCCACGGGGGCCACCGGGACAGGCAATCAGCCCCAGCATTTT
CATGATGTGNQPQHF
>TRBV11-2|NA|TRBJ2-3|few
TGTGCCAGCAGCCTAGGCGGGACCCACACAGATACGCAGTATTTT
CASSLGGTHTDTQYF
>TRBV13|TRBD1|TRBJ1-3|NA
TGTGCCAGCAGAGAACCGGGACAGGCTGGAAACACCATATATTTT
CASREPGQAGNTIYF
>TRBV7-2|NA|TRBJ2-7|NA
TGTGCCAGCAGCTCTCCCGCGCAGGGGAGTTACGAGCAGTACTTC
CASSSPAQGSYEQYF
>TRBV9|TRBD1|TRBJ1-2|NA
TGTGCCAGCAGCGCAGGACAGGGGAACAGAAAATATGGCTACACCTTC
CASSAGQGNRKYGYTF
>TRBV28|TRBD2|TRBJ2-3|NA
TGTGCCAGCAGTCTACCGGGACTAGGTAGCACAGATACGCAGTATTTT
CASSLPGLGSTDTQYF
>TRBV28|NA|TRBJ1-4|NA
TGTGCCAGCAGTTTATACGTCGGGGGAACTAATGAAAAACTGTTTTTT
CASSLYVGGTNEKLFF
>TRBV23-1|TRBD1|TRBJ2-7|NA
TGCGCCAGCAGTCAATTAGACAGGGGGCCGGGGGAGCAGTACTTC
CASSQLDRGPGEQYF
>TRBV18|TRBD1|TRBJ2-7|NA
TGTGCCAGCTCACCAAGGTCGGGACAGACGGACGAGCAGTACTTC
CASSPRSGQTDEQYF
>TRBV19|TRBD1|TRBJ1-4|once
TGTGCCAGTAGTAAAAGACAGGGGGCTTTTAATGAAAAACTGTTTTTT
CASSKRQGAFNEKLFF
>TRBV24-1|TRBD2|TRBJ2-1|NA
TGTGCCACCAGTGATTTACGGCGGGCGGGGGGGGATGAGCAGTTCTTC
CATSDLRRAGGDEQFF
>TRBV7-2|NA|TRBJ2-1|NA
TGTGCCAGCAGGATTGACTGGAGCTCCTACAATGAGCAGTTCTTC
CASRIDWSSYNEQFF
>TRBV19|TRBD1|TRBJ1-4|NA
TGTGCCAGTAGCTCCGGGACAGTTGATGAAAAACTGTTTTTT
CASSSGTVDEKLFF
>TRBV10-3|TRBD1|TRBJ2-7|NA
TGTGCCATCAGTGAAGGGGTGGGGACAGGAACAATCCCCGGGTACGAGCAGTACTTC
CAISEGVGTGTIPGYEQYF
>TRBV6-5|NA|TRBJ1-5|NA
TGTGCCAGCAGTTACTCTCGACAGGGCAATCAGCCCCAGCATTTT
CASSYSRQGNQPQHF